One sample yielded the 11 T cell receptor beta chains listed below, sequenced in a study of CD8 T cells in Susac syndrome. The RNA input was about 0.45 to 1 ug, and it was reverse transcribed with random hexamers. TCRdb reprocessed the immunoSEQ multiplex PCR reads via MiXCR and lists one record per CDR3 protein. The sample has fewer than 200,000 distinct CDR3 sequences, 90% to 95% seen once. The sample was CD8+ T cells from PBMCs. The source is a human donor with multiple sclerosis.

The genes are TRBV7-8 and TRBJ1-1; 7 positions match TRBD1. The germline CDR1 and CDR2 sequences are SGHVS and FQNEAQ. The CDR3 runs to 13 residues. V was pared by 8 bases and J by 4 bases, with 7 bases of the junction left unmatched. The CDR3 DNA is TGTGCCAGCGGGGGGACAGTTGGCACTGAAGCTTTCTTT. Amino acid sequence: CASGGTVGTEAFF.

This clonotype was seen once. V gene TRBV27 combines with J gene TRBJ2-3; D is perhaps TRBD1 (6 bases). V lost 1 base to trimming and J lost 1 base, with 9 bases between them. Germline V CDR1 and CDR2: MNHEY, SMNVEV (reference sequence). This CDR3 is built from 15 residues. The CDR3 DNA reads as TGTGCCAGCAGTTTATTACGACAGGGCACAGATACGCAGTATTTT. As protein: CASSLLRQGTDTQYF.

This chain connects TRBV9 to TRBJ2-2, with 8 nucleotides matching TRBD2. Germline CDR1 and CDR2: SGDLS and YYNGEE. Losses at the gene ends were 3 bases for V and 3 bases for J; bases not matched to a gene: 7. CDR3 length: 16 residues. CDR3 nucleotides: TGTGCCAGCAGCGCCCAGGAGCGGGAGCACACCGGGGAGCTGTTTTTT. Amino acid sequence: CASSAQEREHTGELFF.

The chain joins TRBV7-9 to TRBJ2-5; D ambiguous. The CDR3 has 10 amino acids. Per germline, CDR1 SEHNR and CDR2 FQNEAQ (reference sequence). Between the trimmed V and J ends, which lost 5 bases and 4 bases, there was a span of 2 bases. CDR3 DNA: TGTGCCAGCAGCCGAGAGACCCAGTACTTC. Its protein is CASSRETQYF.

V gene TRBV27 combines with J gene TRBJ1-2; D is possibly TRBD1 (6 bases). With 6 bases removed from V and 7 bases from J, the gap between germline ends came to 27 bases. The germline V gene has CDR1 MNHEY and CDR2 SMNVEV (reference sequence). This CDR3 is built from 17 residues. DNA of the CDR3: TGTGCCAGCAGACGCCGACGGGGGGCCCGGATTCTGGCTGGCTACACCTTC. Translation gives CASRRRRGARILAGYTF.

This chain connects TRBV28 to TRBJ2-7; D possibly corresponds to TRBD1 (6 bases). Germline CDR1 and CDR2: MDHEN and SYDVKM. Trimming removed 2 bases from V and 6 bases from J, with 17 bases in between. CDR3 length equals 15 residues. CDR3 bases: TGTGCCAGCAGTTTACTTTTGCAGGGGCGCGTCGAGCAGTACTTC. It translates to CASSLLLQGRVEQYF.

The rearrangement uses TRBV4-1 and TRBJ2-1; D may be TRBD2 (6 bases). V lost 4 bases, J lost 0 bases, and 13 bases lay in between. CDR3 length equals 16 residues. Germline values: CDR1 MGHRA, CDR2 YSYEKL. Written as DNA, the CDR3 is TGCGCCAGCAGCCTCCCTGGGGGGAGCTCCTACAATGAGCAGTTCTTC. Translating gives CASSLPGGSSYNEQFF.

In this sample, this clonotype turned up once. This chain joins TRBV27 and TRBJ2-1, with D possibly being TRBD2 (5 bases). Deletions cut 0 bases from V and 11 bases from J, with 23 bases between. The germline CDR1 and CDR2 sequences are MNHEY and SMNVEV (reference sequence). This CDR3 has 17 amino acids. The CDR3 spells CASSLSIGYSAAGKQFF. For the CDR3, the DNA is TGTGCCAGCAGTTTATCGATAGGCTACTCAGCTGCCGGGAAGCAGTTCTTC.

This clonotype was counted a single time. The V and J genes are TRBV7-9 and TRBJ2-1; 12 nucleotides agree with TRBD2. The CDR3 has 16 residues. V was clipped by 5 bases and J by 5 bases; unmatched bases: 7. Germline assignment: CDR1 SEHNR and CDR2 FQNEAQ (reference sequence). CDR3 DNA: TGTGCCAGCAGCCCCGGACTAGCGGGATTTCACAATGAGCAGTTCTTC. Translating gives CASSPGLAGFHNEQFF.

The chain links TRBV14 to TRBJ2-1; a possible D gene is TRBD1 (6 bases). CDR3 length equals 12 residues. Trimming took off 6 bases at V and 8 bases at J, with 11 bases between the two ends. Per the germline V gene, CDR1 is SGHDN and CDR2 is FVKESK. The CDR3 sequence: CASRHREDEQFF. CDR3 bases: TGTGCCAGCAGACACAGGGAAGATGAGCAGTTCTTC.

For the CDR3, the DNA is TGTGCCAGCAGCCCCGGGGCCTACGAGCAGTACTTC. It specifies CASSPGAYEQYF. The rearrangement uses TRBV5-6 and TRBJ2-7; D may be TRBD2 (5 bases). The CDR3 has 12 residues. The germline gives CDR1 SGHDT, CDR2 YYEEEE. Trimming cost V 4 bases and J 2 bases, with 7 bases left between them.